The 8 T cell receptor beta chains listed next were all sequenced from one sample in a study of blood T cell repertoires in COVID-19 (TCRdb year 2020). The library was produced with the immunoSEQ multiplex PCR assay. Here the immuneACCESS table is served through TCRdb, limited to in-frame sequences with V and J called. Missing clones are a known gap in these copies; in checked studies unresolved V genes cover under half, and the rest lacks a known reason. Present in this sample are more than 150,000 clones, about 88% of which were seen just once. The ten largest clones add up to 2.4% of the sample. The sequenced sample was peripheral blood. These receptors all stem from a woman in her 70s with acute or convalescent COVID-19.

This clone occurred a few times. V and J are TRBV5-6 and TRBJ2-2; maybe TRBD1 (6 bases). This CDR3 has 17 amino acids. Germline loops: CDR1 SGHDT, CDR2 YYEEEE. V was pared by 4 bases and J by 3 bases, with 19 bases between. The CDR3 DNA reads TGTGCCAGCAGCCCTGCGTGGGGGCAACGGGACACCGGGGAGCTGTTTTTT. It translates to CASSPAWGQRDTGELFF.

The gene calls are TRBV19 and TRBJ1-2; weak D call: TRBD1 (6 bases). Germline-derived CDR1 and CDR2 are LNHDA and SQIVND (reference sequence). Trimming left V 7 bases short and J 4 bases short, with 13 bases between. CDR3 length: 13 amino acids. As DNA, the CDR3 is TGTGCCAGTAATCCCGCAGGGGTCTATGGCTACACCTTC. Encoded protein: CASNPAGVYGYTF.

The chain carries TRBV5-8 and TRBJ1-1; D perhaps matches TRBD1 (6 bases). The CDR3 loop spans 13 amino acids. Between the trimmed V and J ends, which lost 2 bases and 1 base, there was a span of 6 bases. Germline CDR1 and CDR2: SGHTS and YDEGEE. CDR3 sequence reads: CASSLQGNTEAFF. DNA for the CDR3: TGTGCCAGCAGCTTACAGGGGAACACTGAAGCTTTCTTT.

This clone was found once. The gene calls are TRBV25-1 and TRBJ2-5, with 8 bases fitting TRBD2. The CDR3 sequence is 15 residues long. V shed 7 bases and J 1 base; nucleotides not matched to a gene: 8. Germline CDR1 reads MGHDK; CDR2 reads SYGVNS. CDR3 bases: TGTGCCAGCATAGGCGCGGGGGGACGCCAAGAGACCCAGTACTTC. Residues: CASIGAGGRQETQYF. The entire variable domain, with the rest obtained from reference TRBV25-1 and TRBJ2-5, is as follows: EADIYQTPRYLVIGTGKKITLECSQTMGHDKMYWYQQDPGMELHLIHYSYGVNSTEKGDLSSESTVSRIRTEHFPLTLESARPSHTSQYLCASIGAGGRQETQYFGPGTRLLVL.

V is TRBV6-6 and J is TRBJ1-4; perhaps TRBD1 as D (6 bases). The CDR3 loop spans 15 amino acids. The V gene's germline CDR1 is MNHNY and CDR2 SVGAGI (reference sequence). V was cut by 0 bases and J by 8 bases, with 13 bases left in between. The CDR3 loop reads CASSYSLDSLEKLFF. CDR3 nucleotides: TGTGCCAGCAGTTACTCGTTGGACAGTCTAGAAAAACTGTTTTTT.

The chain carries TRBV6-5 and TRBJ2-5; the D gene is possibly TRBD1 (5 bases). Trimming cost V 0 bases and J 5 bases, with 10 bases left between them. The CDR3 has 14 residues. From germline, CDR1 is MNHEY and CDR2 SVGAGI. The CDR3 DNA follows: TGTGCCAGCAGTTACTCCCCCAGGGTCGAGACCCAGTACTTC. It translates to CASSYSPRVETQYF.

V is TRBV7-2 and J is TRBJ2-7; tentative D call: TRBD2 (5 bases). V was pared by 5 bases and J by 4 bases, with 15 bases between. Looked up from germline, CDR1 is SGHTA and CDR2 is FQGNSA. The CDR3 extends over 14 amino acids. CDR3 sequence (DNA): TGTGCCAGCAGCCTGGCAGGAGGCCAATACGAGCAGTACGTC. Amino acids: CASSLAGGQYEQYV.

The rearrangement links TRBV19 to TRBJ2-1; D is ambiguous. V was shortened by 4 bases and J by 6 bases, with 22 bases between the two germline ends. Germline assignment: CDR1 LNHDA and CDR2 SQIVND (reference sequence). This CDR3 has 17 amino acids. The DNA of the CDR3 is TGTGCCAGTAGTACCCCACCCGAGTTCTCCGCGCGCAATGAGCAGTTCTTC. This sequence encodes CASSTPPEFSARNEQFF.